Given below is one TCR beta chain in context. The sample is drawn from a study of blood T cell repertoires in COVID-19. The assay was immunoSEQ multiplex PCR, and TCRdb's table has in-frame clones only and misses some. The sample includes fewer than 120,000 clones, less than 85% of them seen just once. Input material: peripheral blood. This sequence was found in a woman of 80 years or more with acute or convalescent COVID-19.

CDR3 nucleotide sequence: TGTGCCAGCAGCTTAGGGGGGGAAGGCTACACCTTC. This translates into CASSLGGEGYTF. The chain links TRBV11-2 to TRBJ1-2; a weak D match, TRBD1 (5 bases). Germline CDR1 is SGHAT and CDR2 is FQNNGV. The CDR3 length is 12 residues. Trimming removed 1 base from V and 8 bases from J, with 8 bases in between.